Below, 9 T cell receptor beta chains from the same sample are listed, as sequenced in a study of blood T cell repertoires in COVID-19. The repertoire was sequenced with immunoSEQ multiplex PCR; TCRdb's copy has only in-frame clones and lacks some. The sample yields almost 95,000 clones, about 86% seen once. Sequencing was carried out using peripheral blood. The origin of the receptors is a man aged 55 to 70 with acute or convalescent COVID-19.

This clone was observed a handful of times. V gene TRBV12-5 combines with J gene TRBJ2-5, with D maybe TRBD1 (6 bases). Trimming stripped 1 base from V and 5 bases from J, with 17 bases between. The CDR3 has 16 residues. Per germline, CDR1 LGHNT and CDR2 FRNRAP. CDR3: CASGLGATTGGETQYF. The CDR3 DNA reads as TGTGCTAGTGGTTTGGGCGCGACGACAGGCGGGGAGACCCAGTACTTC.

The chain couples TRBV3-1 (or the pseudogene TRBV3-2) to TRBJ1-3; D is perhaps TRBD1 (5 bases). V lost 0 bases, J lost 6 bases, and 9 bases lay in between. CDR3 length: 14 amino acids. Germline assignment: CDR1 LGHDT and CDR2 YNNKEL (reference sequence). This chain's CDR3 is CASSQEHRINTIYF. The CDR3 nucleotides are TGTGCCAGCAGCCAAGAGCACAGGATAAACACCATATATTTT.

The chain links TRBV4-2 to TRBJ2-5; 8 positions match TRBD2. Germline-derived CDR1 and CDR2 are LGHNA and YNFKEQ. The CDR3 spans 15 residues. Losses at the gene ends were 0 bases for V and 1 base for J; bases not matched to a gene: 1. The CDR3 reads CASSQDRGGQETQYF. The CDR3 bases are TGTGCCAGCAGCCAAGATCGGGGGGGCCAAGAGACCCAGTACTTC.

The CDR3 is CASGLDTEAFF. CDR3 sequence (DNA): TGTGCCAGCGGACTGGACACTGAAGCTTTCTTT. The chain is built from TRBV2 and TRBJ1-1; D is uncertain. Per germline, CDR1 SNHLY and CDR2 FYNNEI. This CDR3 contains 11 residues. Trimming left V 8 bases short and J 3 bases short, with 7 bases between.

The J gene is TRBJ1-1, the V gene TRBV28; the match to TRBD1 covers 8 bases. The CDR3 is 15 residues long. V shed 6 bases, J shed 2 bases, and the junction held 8 bases outside the gene matches. CDR1 is MDHEN, CDR2 SYDVKM, per germline. CDR3 sequence reads: CASRPAQGGNTEAFF. Here the CDR3 DNA reads TGTGCCAGCAGGCCCGCACAGGGGGGCAACACTGAAGCTTTCTTT.

This chain joins TRBV28 and TRBJ2-7, with D possibly TRBD1 on 6 matching bases. The length of the CDR3 is 14 residues. V was shortened by 5 bases and J by 5 bases, with 16 bases between the two germline ends. Germline V gives CDR1 MDHEN, CDR2 SYDVKM. CDR3 residues: CASSPITGFHEQYF. The CDR3 DNA reads as TGTGCCAGCAGTCCAATAACAGGGTTCCACGAGCAGTACTTC.

V usage is TRBV4-3 and J usage is TRBJ1-2, with 7 bases lining up with TRBD1. Germline V gene data show CDR1 as LGHNA and CDR2 as YSLEER. This CDR3 is 15 amino acids long. The V segment lost 5 bases and the J segment 2 bases; nucleotides outside the gene matches: 8. The CDR3 loop is CASSYEMTGNYGYTF. The DNA for the CDR3 is TGCGCCAGCAGCTACGAGATGACAGGGAACTATGGCTACACCTTC.

The rearrangement uses TRBV7-9 and TRBJ1-2; 7 bases fit TRBD1. V lost 2 bases to trimming and J lost 3 bases; unmatched junction nucleotides: 3. Germline V CDR1 and CDR2: SEHNR, FQNEAQ (reference sequence). The CDR3 loop spans 14 amino acids. This chain's CDR3 is CASSLPDRYYGYTF. CDR3 in DNA: TGTGCCAGCAGCTTACCGGACAGGTACTATGGCTACACCTTC. The whole variable domain, remainder taken from reference TRBV7-9 and TRBJ1-2, is DTGVSQNPRHKITKRGQNVTFRCDPISEHNRLYWYRQTLGQGPEFLTYFQNEAQLEKSRLLSDRFSAERPKGSFSTLEIQRTEQGDSAMYLCASSLPDRYYGYTFGSGTRLTVV.

DNA of the CDR3: TGCGCCAGCAGCCAAGACGCGGACAGTACCAATCAGCCCCAGCATTTT. Translation gives CASSQDADSTNQPQHF. This chain links TRBV4-3 with TRBJ1-5; D perhaps matches TRBD1 (6 bases). This CDR3 has 16 amino acids. Trimming stripped 0 bases from V and 3 bases from J, with 12 bases between. Per germline, CDR1 LGHNA and CDR2 YSLEER.